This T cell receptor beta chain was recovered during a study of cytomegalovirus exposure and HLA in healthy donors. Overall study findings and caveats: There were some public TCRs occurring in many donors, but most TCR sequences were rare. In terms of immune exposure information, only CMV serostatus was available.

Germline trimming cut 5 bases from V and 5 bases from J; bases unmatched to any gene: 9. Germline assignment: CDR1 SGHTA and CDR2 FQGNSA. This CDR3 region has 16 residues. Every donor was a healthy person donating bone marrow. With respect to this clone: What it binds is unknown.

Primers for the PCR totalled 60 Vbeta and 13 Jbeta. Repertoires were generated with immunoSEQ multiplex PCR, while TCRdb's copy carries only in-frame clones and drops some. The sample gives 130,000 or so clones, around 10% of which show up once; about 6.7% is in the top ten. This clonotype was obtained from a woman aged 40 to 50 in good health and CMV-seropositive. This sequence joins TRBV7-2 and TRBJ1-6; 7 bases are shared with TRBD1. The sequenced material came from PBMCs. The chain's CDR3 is CASSRLSGQHNSPLHF. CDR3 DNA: TGTGCCAGCAGCCGCCTTTCGGGACAGCATAATTCACCCCTCCACTTT.